The clone carrying this TCR beta chain was observed a few times. In building TCR beta libraries, iRepertoire HTBI primers were used together with Arm-PCR of CDR3 regions. MiXCR, run by TCRdb on the multiplex PCR reads, gives a single entry per CDR3 protein. The repertoire holds approximately 480,000 distinct CDR3 sequences, with around 15% as singletons. The sample belongs to a study of regulatory T cells in long-lasting Graves disease. With 2 bases clipped from V and 1 base from J, the junction kept 4 bases outside the gene matches. This CDR3 spans 15 amino acids. Germline values: CDR1 MGHRA, CDR2 YSYEKL. Time point denoted: newly diagnosed GD, antithyroid drugs for less than 3 months. Researchers made the TCR library from RNA that was extracted from PBMCs. The sample also formed part of further work on T cells in Graves' hyperthyroidism and ophthalmopathy.

The sequencing used peripheral blood mononuclear cells (PBMCs), collected at new diagnosis, from a patient treated with antithyroid drugs. The rearrangement joins TRBV4-1 to TRBJ2-5, with 7 bases matching TRBD1. The receptor was isolated from a man between 35 and 55 years old with Graves disease. The CDR3 coding sequence is TGCGCCAGCAGCCAACAACAGGGGTCCCAAGAGACCCAGTACTTC. This encodes CASSQQQGSQETQYF.